Listed here are 9 T cell receptor beta chains from one sample, sequenced in a study of T cell changes during pregnancy in multiple sclerosis (dated by TCRdb to between 2019 and 2020). Libraries were prepared through the immunoSEQ multiplex PCR assay. This is the immuneACCESS table as TCRdb keeps it, with only in-frame sequences that have V and J called. A part of the clones is gone; compared with another copy, unresolved V genes explain less than half, and the rest is unexplained. The sample records roughly 59,000 clones, under 95% of which are singletons. The ten largest account for 2.5% to 4% of the sample. The sequences come from CD8+ T cells from peripheral blood mononuclear cells, collected in the second trimester of pregnancy. Receptors were obtained from a female donor with multiple sclerosis, enrolled in a pregnancy study.

The rearrangement joins TRBV9 to TRBJ2-3; TRBD2 aligns across 8 bases. The CDR3 covers 15 residues. V lost 3 bases to trimming and J lost 2 bases; unmatched junction nucleotides: 5. Germline CDR1 is SGDLS and CDR2 is YYNGEE. The DNA for the CDR3 is TGTGCCAGCAGCGGCAGCGGGAGCTACACAGATACGCAGTATTTT. Protein product: CASSGSGSYTDTQYF.

The V gene is TRBV4-2, the J gene TRBJ2-7; D unresolved. The germline V and J ends were trimmed by 4 bases and 9 bases, with 10 bases remaining between them. CDR1 is LGHNA, CDR2 YNFKEQ, per germline. The CDR3 covers 11 residues. CDR3 in DNA: TGTGCCAGCAGCCTGGGCCAATGGCAGTACTTC. Translated: CASSLGQWQYF.

The sample holds one count of this clone. The CDR3 coding sequence is TGTGCCTGGAGTGGTGCGCTCCTGAGCTCCTACGAGCAGTACTTC. The encoded protein is CAWSGALLSSYEQYF. The chain links TRBV30 to TRBJ2-7; D gene ambiguous. V was pared by 1 base and J by 0 bases, with 13 bases between. This CDR3 has 15 amino acids. Germline CDR1 reads GTSNPN; CDR2 reads SVGIG (reference sequence).

This chain uses TRBV28 with TRBJ2-3; TRBD2 matches 7 bases. The CDR3 totals 14 residues. After removal of 5 bases from V and 2 bases from J, the junction contained 4 bases not matched to a gene. CDR1 and CDR2 from the germline V gene are MDHEN and SYDVKM. The CDR3 sequence: CASSPAGDTDTQYF. In nucleotides, the CDR3 is TGTGCCAGCAGTCCGGCGGGGGACACAGATACGCAGTATTTT.

This chain uses TRBV27 with TRBJ2-1; 9 bases align to TRBD2. V lost 5 bases and J lost 4; bases outside the gene matches: 12. The CDR3 extends over 17 amino acids. Germline lookup yields CDR1 MNHEY and CDR2 SMNVEV (reference sequence). The DNA of the CDR3 is TGTGCCAGCAGTCCACTTATAGCGGGAGTACGTTACAATGAGCAGTTCTTC. Its translation is CASSPLIAGVRYNEQFF.

The V gene is TRBV5-8, the J gene TRBJ2-1; 10 nucleotides line up with TRBD1. The CDR3 is 14 amino acids. The germline gives CDR1 SGHTS, CDR2 YDEGEE. Losses at the gene ends were 1 base for V and 10 bases for J; bases not matched to a gene: 5. This CDR3 is CASSLSWDRGEQFF. CDR3 coding DNA: TGTGCCAGCAGCTTGAGCTGGGACAGGGGCGAGCAGTTCTTC.

The chain is built from TRBV11-2 and TRBJ2-3, with 7 nucleotides matching TRBD2. V lost 4 bases to trimming and J lost 0 bases; unmatched junction nucleotides: 13. The V gene's germline CDR1 is SGHAT and CDR2 FQNNGV. CDR3 length: 18 residues. The DNA of the CDR3 is TGTGCCAGCAGCTCCGCAGCGCCTAGCGGACTAAGCACAGATACGCAGTATTTT. Encoded protein: CASSSAAPSGLSTDTQYF.

This sequence joins TRBV30 and TRBJ2-2, with a tentative D call TRBD1 (5 bases). Between the trimmed V and J ends, which lost 4 bases and 2 bases, there was a span of 11 bases. Germline-derived CDR1 and CDR2 are GTSNPN and SVGIG (reference sequence). This CDR3 spans 14 amino acids. CDR3 sequence: CAWNNQGNTGELFF. The CDR3 nucleotides read TGTGCCTGGAACAATCAGGGAAACACCGGGGAGCTGTTTTTT.

The chain uses TRBV12-5 and TRBJ1-4; a possible D gene is TRBD1 (5 bases). The V end was cut by 7 bases, the J end by 8 bases, with 17 bases between. The CDR3 has 14 residues. Germline assignment: CDR1 LGHNT and CDR2 FRNRAP. The CDR3 sequence is CASALAQGGEKLFF. The DNA of the CDR3 is TGTGCTAGTGCCCTTGCCCAGGGAGGGGAAAAACTGTTTTTT.